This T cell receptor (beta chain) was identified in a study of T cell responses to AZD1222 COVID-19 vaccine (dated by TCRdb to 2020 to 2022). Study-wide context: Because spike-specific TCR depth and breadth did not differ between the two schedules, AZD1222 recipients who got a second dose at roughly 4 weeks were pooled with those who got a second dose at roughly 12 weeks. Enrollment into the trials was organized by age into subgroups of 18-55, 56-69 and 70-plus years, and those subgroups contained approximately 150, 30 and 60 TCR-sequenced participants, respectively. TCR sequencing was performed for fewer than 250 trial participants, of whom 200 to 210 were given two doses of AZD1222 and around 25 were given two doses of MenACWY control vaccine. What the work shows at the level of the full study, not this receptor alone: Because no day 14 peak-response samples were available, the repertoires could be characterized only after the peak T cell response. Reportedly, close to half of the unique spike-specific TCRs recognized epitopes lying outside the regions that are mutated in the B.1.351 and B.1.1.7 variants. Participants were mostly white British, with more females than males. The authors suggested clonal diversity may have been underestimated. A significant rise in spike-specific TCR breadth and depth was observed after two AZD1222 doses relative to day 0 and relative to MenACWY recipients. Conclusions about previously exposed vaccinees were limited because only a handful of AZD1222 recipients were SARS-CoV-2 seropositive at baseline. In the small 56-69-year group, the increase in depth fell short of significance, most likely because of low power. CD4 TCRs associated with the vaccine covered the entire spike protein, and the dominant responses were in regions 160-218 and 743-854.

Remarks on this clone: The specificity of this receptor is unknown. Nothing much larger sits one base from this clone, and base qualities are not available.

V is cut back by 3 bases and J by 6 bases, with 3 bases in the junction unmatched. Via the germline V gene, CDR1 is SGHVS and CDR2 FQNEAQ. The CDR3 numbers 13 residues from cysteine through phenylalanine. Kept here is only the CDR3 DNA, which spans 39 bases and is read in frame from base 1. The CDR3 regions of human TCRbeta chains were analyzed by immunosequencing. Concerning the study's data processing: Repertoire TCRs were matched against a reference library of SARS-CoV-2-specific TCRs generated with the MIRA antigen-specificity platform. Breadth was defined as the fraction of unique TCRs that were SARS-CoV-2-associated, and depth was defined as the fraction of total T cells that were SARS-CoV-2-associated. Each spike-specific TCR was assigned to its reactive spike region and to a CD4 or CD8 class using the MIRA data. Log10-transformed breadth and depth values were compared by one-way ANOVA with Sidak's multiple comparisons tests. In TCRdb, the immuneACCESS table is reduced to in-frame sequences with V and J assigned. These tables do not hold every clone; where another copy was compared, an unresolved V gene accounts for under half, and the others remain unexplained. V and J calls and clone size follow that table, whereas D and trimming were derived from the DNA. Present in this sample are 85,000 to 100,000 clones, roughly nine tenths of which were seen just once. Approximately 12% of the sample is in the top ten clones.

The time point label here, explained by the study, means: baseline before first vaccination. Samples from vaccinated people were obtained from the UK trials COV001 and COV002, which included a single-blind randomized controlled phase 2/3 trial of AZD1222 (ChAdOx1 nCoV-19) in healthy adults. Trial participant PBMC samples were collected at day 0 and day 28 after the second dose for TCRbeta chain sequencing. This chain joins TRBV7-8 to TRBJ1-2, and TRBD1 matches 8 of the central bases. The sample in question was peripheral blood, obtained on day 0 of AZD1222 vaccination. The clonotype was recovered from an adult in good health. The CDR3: CASSFRGQHGYTF. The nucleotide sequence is TGTGCCAGCAGCTTCAGGGGGCAGCATGGCTACACCTTC.